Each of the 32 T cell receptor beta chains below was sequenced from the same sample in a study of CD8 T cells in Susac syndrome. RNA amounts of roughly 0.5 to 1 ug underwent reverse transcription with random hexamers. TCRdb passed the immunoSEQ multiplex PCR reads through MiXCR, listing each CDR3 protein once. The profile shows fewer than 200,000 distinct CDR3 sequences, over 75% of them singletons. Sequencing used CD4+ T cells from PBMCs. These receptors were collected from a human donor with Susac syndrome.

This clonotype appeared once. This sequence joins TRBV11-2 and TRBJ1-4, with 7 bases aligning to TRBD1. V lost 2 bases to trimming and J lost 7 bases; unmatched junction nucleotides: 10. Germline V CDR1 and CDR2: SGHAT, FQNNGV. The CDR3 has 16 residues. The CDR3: CASSLFRTGGGEKLFF. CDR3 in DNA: TGTGCCAGCAGCTTATTCCGGACAGGTGGTGGTGAAAAACTGTTTTTT. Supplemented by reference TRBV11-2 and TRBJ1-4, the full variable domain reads EAGVAQSPRYKIIEKRQSVAFWCNPISGHATLYWYQQILGQGPKLLIQFQNNGVVDDSQLPKDRFSAERLKGVDSTLKIQPAKLEDSAVYLCASSLFRTGGGEKLFFGSGTQLSVL.

CDR3 bases: TGTGCCAGCAGCCCCCAGAGCAATGAGCAGTTCTTC. This translates into CASSPQSNEQFF. V usage is TRBV7-9 and J usage is TRBJ2-1; D is unresolved. CDR3 length equals 12 residues. The germline V and J ends were trimmed by 5 bases and 6 bases, with 8 bases remaining between them. The V gene's germline CDR1 is SEHNR and CDR2 FQNEAQ (reference sequence).

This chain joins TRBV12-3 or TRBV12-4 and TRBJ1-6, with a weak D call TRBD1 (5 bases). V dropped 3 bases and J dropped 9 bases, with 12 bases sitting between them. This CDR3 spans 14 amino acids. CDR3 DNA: TGTGCCAGCAGTTTGGGGGGGAGCGGTTCACCCCTCCACTTT. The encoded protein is CASSLGGSGSPLHF.

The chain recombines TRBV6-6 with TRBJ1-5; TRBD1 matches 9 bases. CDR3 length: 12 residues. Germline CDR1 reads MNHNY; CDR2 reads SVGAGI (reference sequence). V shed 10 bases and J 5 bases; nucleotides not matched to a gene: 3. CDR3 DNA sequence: TGTGCCACGGGACAGGGTTATCAGCCCCAGCATTTT. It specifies CATGQGYQPQHF.

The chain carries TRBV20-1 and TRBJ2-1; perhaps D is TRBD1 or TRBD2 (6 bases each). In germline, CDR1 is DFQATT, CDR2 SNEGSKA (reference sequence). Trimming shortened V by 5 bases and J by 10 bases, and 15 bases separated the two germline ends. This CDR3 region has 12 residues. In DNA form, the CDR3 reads TGCAGTGCTCAGCCTGGGGGGCACGAGCAGTTCTTC. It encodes CSAQPGGHEQFF.

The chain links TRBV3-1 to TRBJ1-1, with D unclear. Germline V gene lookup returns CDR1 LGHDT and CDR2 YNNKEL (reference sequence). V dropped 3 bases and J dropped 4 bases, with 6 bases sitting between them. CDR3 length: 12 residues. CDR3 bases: TGTGCCAGCAGCCAGACCGGCACTGAAGCTTTCTTT. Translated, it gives CASSQTGTEAFF.

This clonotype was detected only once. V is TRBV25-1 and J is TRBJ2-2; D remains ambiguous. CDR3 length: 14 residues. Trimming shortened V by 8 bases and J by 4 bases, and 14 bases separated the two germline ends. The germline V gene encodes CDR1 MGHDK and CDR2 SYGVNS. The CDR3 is CASGVQDSTGELFF. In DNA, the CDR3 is TGTGCCAGCGGGGTCCAGGATTCCACCGGGGAGCTGTTTTTT.

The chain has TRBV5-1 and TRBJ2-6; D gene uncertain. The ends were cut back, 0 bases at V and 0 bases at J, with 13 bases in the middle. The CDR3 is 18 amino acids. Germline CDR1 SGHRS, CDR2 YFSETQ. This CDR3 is CASSLAPQRRSGANVLTF. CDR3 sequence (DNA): TGCGCCAGCAGCTTGGCTCCCCAAAGACGCTCTGGGGCCAACGTCCTGACTTTC.

The CDR3 DNA reads TGCGCCAGCAGCTTGAATGCGGGAGGCGTAAACACTGAAGCTTTCTTT. This translates into CASSLNAGGVNTEAFF. The chain uses TRBV5-1 and TRBJ1-1; the D is unclear. V was shortened by 1 base and J by 2 bases, with 15 bases between the two germline ends. The CDR3 loop spans 16 amino acids. Germline V gene sequence: CDR1 SGHRS, CDR2 YFSETQ.

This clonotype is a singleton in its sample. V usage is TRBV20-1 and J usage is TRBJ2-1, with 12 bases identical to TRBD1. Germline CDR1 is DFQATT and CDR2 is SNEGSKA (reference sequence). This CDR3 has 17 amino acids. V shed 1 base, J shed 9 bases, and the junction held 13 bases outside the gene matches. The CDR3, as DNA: TGCAGTGCTAGAGTCATACATCCGGGACAGGGGGCGTCTGAGCAGTTCTTC. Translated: CSARVIHPGQGASEQFF.

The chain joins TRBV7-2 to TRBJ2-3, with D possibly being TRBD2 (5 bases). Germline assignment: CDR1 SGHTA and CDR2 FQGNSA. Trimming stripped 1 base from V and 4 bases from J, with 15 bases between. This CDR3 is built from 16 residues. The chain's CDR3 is CASSLGGWSSPDTQYF. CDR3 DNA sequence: TGTGCCAGCAGCTTAGGCGGGTGGTCTAGCCCAGATACGCAGTATTTT. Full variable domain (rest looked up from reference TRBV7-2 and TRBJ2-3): GAGVSQSPSNKVTEKGKDVELRCDPISGHTALYWYRQSLGQGLEFLIYFQGNSAPDKSGLPSDRFSAERTGGSVSTLTIQRTQQEDSAVYLCASSLGGWSSPDTQYFGPGTRLTVL.

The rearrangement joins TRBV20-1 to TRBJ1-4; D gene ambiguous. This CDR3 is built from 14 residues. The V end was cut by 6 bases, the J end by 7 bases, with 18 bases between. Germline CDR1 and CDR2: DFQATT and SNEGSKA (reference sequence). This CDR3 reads CSAQRSPFIEKLFF. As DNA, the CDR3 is TGCAGTGCGCAAAGAAGCCCCTTTATTGAAAAACTGTTTTTT.

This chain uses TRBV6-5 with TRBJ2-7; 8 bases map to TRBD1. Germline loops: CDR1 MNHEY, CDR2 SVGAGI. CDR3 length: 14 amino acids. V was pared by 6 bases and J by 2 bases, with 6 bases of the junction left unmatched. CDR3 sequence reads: CASRKGQGAYEQYF. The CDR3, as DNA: TGTGCCAGCAGGAAAGGACAGGGAGCCTACGAGCAGTACTTC.

CDR3 DNA sequence: TGTGCCAGCAGCCCACGAGCGGGGGGGAACACCGGGGAGCTGTTTTTT. Translation: CASSPRAGGNTGELFF. V gene TRBV12-3 or TRBV12-4 combines with J gene TRBJ2-2, with TRBD2 matching over 9 bases. This CDR3 is built from 16 residues. With V trimmed by 6 bases and J by 1 base, 6 bases remained unmatched.

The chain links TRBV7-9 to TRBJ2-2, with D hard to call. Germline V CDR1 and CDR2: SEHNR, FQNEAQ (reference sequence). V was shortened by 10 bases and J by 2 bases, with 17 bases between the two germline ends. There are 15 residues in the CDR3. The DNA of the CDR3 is TGTGCCATCAACCCTTCTCGGTCTAACACCGGGGAGCTGTTTTTT. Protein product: CAINPSRSNTGELFF.

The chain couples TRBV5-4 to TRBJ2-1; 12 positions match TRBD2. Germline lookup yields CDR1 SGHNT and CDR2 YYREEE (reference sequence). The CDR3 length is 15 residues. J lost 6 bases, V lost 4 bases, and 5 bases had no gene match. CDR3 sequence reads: CASSPSGGALNEQFF. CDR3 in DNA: TGTGCCAGCAGCCCTAGCGGGGGGGCCCTCAATGAGCAGTTCTTC.

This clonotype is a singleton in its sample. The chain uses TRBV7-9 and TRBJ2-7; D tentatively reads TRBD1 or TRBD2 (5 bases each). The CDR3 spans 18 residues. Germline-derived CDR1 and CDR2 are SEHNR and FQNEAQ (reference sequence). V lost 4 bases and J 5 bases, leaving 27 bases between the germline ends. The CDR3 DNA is TGTGCCAGCAGCTCATCCGGGACGGGGATACTAGAGGCGAACGAGCAGTACTTC. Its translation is CASSSSGTGILEANEQYF.

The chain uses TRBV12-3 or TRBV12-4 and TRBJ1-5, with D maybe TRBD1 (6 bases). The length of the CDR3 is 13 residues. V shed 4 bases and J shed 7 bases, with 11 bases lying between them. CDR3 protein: CASSSQGSQPQHF. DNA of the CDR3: TGTGCCAGCAGTTCACAGGGTTCGCAGCCCCAGCATTTT.

This CDR3 is CSATFEGDSPLHF. CDR3 coding DNA: TGCAGTGCGACCTTTGAGGGGGATTCACCCCTCCACTTT. The V and J genes are TRBV20-1 and TRBJ1-6; D possibly corresponds to TRBD1 (6 bases). Trimming pared 6 bases from V and 8 bases from J, leaving 14 bases between. Looked up from germline, CDR1 is DFQATT and CDR2 is SNEGSKA (reference sequence). The CDR3 is 13 residues long.

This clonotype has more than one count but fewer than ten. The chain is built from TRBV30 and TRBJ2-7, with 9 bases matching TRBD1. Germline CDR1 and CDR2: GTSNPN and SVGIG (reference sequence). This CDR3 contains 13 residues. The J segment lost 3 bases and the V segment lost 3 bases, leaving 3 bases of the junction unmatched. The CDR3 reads CAWRSTGGYEQYF. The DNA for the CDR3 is TGTGCCTGGAGGTCGACAGGGGGCTACGAGCAGTACTTC. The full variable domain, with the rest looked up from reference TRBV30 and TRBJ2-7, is SQTIHQWPATLVQPVGSPLSLECTVEGTSNPNLYWYRQAAGRGLQLLFYSVGIGQISSEVPQNLSASRPQDRQFILSSKKLLLSDSGFYLCAWRSTGGYEQYFGPGTRLTVT.

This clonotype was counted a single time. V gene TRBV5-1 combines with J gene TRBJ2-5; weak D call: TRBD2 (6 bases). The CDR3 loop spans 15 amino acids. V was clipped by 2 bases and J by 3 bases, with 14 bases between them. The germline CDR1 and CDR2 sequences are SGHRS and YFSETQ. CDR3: CASSFGGDKEETQYF. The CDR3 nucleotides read TGCGCCAGCAGCTTCGGCGGGGATAAAGAAGAGACCCAGTACTTC.

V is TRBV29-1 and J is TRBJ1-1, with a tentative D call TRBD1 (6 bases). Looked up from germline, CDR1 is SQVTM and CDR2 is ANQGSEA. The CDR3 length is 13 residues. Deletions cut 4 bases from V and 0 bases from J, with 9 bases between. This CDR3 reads CSVVGQLNTEAFF. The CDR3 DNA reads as TGCAGCGTTGTCGGACAGCTGAACACTGAAGCTTTCTTT.

CDR3 loop: CASSWEQGEAGELFF. In DNA form, the CDR3 reads TGTGCCAGCAGTTGGGAACAGGGGGAGGCCGGGGAGCTGTTTTTT. The chain is built from TRBV2 and TRBJ2-2; 8 bases are a match to TRBD1. Germline values: CDR1 SNHLY, CDR2 FYNNEI. V lost 5 bases to trimming and J lost 6 bases; unmatched junction nucleotides: 8. CDR3 size: 15 residues.

CDR3 in amino acids: CASRTGTSGETQYF. The CDR3, as DNA: TGCGCCAGCAGGACCGGGACTAGCGGAGAGACCCAGTACTTC. This chain connects TRBV10-2 to TRBJ2-5; 11 nucleotides match TRBD2. Trimming took 6 bases from V and 4 from J; bases not matched to a gene: 4. Looked up from germline, CDR1 is WSHSY and CDR2 is SAAADI. The CDR3 length is 14 residues.

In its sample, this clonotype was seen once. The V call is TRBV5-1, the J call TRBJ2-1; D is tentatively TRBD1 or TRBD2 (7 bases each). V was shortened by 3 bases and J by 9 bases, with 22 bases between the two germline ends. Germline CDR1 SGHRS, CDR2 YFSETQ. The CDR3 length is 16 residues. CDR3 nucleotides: TGCGCCAGCAGCTATCCCCAGGGGGGGGAGAGGATTGAGCAGTTCTTC. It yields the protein CASSYPQGGERIEQFF.

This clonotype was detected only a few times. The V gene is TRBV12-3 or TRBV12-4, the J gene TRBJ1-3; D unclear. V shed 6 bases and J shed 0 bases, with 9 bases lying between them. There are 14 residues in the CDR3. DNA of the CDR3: TGTGCCAGCAGCCGCCTGGGCTCTGGAAACACCATATATTTT. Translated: CASSRLGSGNTIYF.

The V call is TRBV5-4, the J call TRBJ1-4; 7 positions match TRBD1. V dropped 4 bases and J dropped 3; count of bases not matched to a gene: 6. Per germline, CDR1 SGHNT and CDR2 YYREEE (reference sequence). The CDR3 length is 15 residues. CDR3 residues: CASSTRTGPNEKLFF. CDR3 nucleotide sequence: TGTGCCAGCAGCACCCGGACAGGTCCTAATGAAAAACTGTTTTTT.

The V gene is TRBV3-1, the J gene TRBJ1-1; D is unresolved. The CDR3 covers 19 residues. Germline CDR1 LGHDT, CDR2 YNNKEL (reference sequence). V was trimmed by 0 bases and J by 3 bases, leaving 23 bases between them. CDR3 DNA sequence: TGTGCCAGCAGCCAAGATGCACGCTGGACGATCCAAGAAGACACTGAAGCTTTCTTT. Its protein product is CASSQDARWTIQEDTEAFF.

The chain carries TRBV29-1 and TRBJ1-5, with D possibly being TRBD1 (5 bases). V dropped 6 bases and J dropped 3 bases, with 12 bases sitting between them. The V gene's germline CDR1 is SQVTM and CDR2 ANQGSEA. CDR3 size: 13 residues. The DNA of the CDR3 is TGCAGCGTCCTACAGGCTAACAATCAGCCCCAGCATTTT. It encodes CSVLQANNQPQHF.

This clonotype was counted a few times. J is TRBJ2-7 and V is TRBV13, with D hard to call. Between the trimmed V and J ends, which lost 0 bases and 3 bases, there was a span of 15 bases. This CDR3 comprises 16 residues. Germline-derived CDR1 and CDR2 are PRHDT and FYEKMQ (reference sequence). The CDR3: CASSLGLNSKDYEQYF. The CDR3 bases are TGTGCCAGCAGCTTAGGCCTAAACTCAAAAGACTACGAGCAGTACTTC.

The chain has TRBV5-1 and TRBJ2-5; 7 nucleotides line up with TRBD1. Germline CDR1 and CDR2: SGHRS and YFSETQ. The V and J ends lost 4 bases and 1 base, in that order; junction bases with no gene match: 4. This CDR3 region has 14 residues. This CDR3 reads CASSVSGGQETQYF. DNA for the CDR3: TGCGCCAGCAGCGTATCAGGGGGCCAAGAGACCCAGTACTTC.

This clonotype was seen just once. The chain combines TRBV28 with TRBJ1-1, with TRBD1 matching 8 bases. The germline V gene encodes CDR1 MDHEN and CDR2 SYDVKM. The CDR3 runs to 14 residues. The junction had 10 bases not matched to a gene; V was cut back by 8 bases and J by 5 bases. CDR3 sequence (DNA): TGTGCCAGCGATGGGGGACAGGCAATGACTGAAGCTTTCTTT. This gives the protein CASDGGQAMTEAFF. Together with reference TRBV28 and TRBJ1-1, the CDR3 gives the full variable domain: DVKVTQSSRYLVKRTGEKVFLECVQDMDHENMFWYRQDPGLGLRLIYFSYDVKMKEKGDIPEGYSVSREKKERFSLILESASTNQTSMYLCASDGGQAMTEAFFGQGTRLTVV.